This TCR beta chain was identified in a study of beta chain features in type 1 diabetes listed by TCRdb under 2018. Notes on the research overall: Mean age, gender distribution, total cell number and subset yield did not differ between patients and healthy donors. A total of 100 million to 140 million sorted cells were examined across all samples, and the number of cells per subset was strongly correlated with RNA yield. The study compared TCRB repertoires of sorted circulating CD4+ T cell subsets between recently diagnosed type 1 diabetes patients and matched healthy donors. Naive and central memory subsets were obtained from all 28 donors, but regulatory and stem cell-like memory subsets were isolated from only 8 patients and roughly eight healthy donors.

Broader findings and caveats from the paper: Because cDNA was sequenced instead of genomic DNA, activated cells with high expression could be over-represented, although the groups did not differ in activation or CD3 levels. At VDJ recombination sites, patients with type 1 diabetes made fewer insertions and deleted more nucleotides, a pattern implying thymic rearrangement abnormalities. Only small numbers of individuals were included in the HLA sub-analyses, which left unresolved whether HLA type had any influence on TCRB rearrangement. Shorter templates might have been favored by PCR, but patient and control samples were amplified and corrected together, so both groups would have been affected equally by any skew. In all four CD4+ subsets, TCRB CDR3 length was moderately but significantly shorter in type 1 diabetes patients. The naive, central memory and regulatory TCRB repertoires appeared to resemble one another more closely among patients than among healthy donors.

The entire amount of isolated RNA was reverse transcribed using the High Capacity cDNA Reverse Transcription Kit, so the sequenced TCRB transcripts were expressed ones. Naive, central memory and regulatory T cell samples underwent deep immunoSEQ sequencing, averaging about 3.57 million total reads per sample. Sorted cells were lysed in RLT buffer and RNA was extracted with DNase-treated RNeasy Micro or Mini kits, depending on cell number. Each cell subset was processed on its own to prevent cross-contamination, while patient and healthy donor samples were processed together. The immunoSEQ multiplex PCR was used to amplify TCRB sequences from cDNA, generating 87-bp fragments that spanned the CDR3 region. Amplicons were sequenced on the Illumina HiSeq platform. As for the authors' bioinformatics: Synthetic template baselines were used to correct PCR bias computationally, reads within Hamming distance 2 were collapsed together, and singletons that could not be merged were discarded. Reads were aligned against IMGT so that V, D and J genes, CDR3 length and insertions or deletions at six rearrangement sites could be assigned. Clonotype counts were normalized to sorted cell number within each subset before computing true diversity and Gini coefficients with the tcR R package. The overlap coefficient, calculated on TCRB nucleotide sequences, was used to quantify repertoire sharing. As a proxy for the pre-selection repertoire, out-of-frame TCRB sequences from naive cells were analyzed. TCRdb took over this immuneACCESS table, retaining in-frame rearrangements with V and J assigned. Such tables are incomplete; in checked studies, under half of the missing clones stem from an unresolved V gene, and the remainder is unexplained. Clone size and V and J calls were adopted from that table, with D and trimming inferred from the DNA. Present in this sample are approximately 280,000 clones, over 14% of which were seen just once. Of the sample, about 0.014% is held by the ten largest clones.

This clone was found a few times. The specificity of this receptor is unknown. Per-base qualities were not stored, and no clone one base away is much larger. For CDR1 and CDR2, the germline V gene lists MDHEN and SYDVKM. V ends up 3 bases short and J 7 bases short, with an unmatched junction base count of 9. From its cysteine to its phenylalanine, the CDR3 spans 15 amino acids. Only CDR3 DNA remains: 45 bases, in frame from the first base. From each donor, a single peripheral blood sample of approximately 110 mL on average was drawn into heparinised tubes. A BD FACSAria II was used to sort naive, central memory, regulatory and stem cell-like memory CD4+ T cells with a panel that included CD45RO, CCR7, CD25, CD127, CD95 and CD27. All sorted populations exceeded 95% purity. PBMCs were isolated right away by Lymphoprep density gradient centrifugation and were stained directly, without culture. So that batch effects would be minimized, each experiment stained and sorted samples in pairs, pairing one healthy donor with one patient.

What was sequenced was naive CD4+ T cells from blood. The sample's cell subset or site label, in plain terms: true naive CD4+ T cells. The rearranged chain carries TRBV28 and TRBJ1-5, and 7 bases in between align with TRBD1. The TCR sequence derives from a young man with type 1 diabetes. The CDR3 in this case is CASSFATGLRQPQHF. The sequenced DNA is TGTGCCAGCAGTTTCGCGACAGGGTTAAGACAGCCCCAGCATTTT.